This T cell receptor (beta chain) is from a study of CD8 T cells in Susac syndrome (dated by TCRdb to 2018 to 2020). The study in broad terms: The study used repertoire sequencing to test whether antigen drove CD8+ T cell activation and differentiation in Susac syndrome. Results and caveats for the whole study, not just this receptor: The number of individuals in the TCR sequencing and HLA analysis was acknowledged as relatively small.

RNA was extracted with the RNeasy kit and roughly 0.45 to 1 ug was reverse transcribed using random hexamers. TCR beta CDR3 regions were amplified with the immunoSEQ multiplex PCR assay covering 54 Vbeta and 13 Jbeta segments. PCR amplification bias was corrected by using a synthetic template baseline for primer optimization and computational correction. In the paper's pipeline: Only productive sequences were kept, with reads annotated to V, D and J genes according to IMGT and analyzed in immunoSEQ Analyzer. Clonality was computed as one minus Shannon entropy normalized by log2 of the number of productive unique sequences. Public and private clones were assessed among the 100 most prevalent clones of each patient and control. Clones were defined as Susac-specific if absent from the healthy and MS cohorts, from approximately 1,100 published viral clones and from other ImmuneACCESS disease sequences. The raw public data were reprocessed by TCRdb itself: fastp quality trimming at Q25, MiXCR clonotype calling, in-frame beta chains only. Every entry covers one CDR3 protein and lists the most common genes and DNA from its rows. The V and J calls and clone size come from TCRdb's table, not from the authors' own analysis. The sample table lists 140,000 to 150,000 distinct CDR3 sequences, roughly 94% of them with a count of one. The top ten constitute nearly 0.085% of the sample.

High-throughput TCR beta sequencing profiled peripheral blood CD8+ and CD4+ T cells from healthy donors, Susac syndrome patients and multiple sclerosis patients. Healthy donors were included as age- and sex-matched controls. CD8+ TEMRA cells were enriched by FACS, while bulk CD8+ and CD4+ T cells were purified by magnetic negative isolation. Blood was drawn into EDTA tubes, processed within 24 hours, and PBMCs were isolated by density gradient centrifugation. PBMCs intended for TCR sequencing were frozen in liquid nitrogen and were later thawed in a 37 degrees C water bath. The sorted or isolated CD4+, CD8+ and CD8+ TEMRA cells reached a purity of at least 90%. As concerns this clonotype: This clone's antigen is unknown. No base qualities exist here, and no much larger clone lies one base off it.

Trimming at the junction amounts to 0 bases on V and 1 base on J, and the germline ends lie 15 bases apart. The germline V gene supplies CDR1 SGHRS and CDR2 YFSETQ. The CDR3 runs 17 amino acids, cysteine and phenylalanine included. The retained sequence is limited to the CDR3, 51 bases, with the frame set at the first base. The sequence came from a human donor in good health. Sequencing was carried out using CD4+ T cells from PBMCs. This chain is built from TRBV5-1 and TRBJ2-3; the D segment cannot be called with confidence. CDR3 region: CASSLAATAHRTDTQYF. The nucleotide sequence reads as follows: TGCGCCAGCAGCTTGGCCGCGACCGCACACCGCACAGATACGCAGTATTTT.